One T cell receptor (beta chain) is described in this entry. CDR1 MNHNS and CDR2 SASEGT come from the germline V gene. With V trimmed by 4 bases and J by 11 bases, 7 bases remained unmatched. This CDR3 is built from 14 residues. PCR was performed using 60 Vbeta and 13 Jbeta primers. Profiling relied on immunoSEQ multiplex PCR, and the TCRdb table lists in-frame clones only, not all of them. The sample has 100,000 to 150,000 clones, over 65% seen once. The sample originates from a study of cytomegalovirus exposure and HLA in healthy donors. On the study more broadly: Unique TCR beta sequences numbering 95 million to 130 million came from 150 million to 200 million T cells in an earlier analysis.

The TCR originated in a woman between 40 and 55 years old in good health and CMV-seropositive. This chain connects TRBV6-1 to TRBJ1-6, with 8 bases fitting TRBD1. Sequencing used PBMCs. DNA of the CDR3: TGTGCCAGCAGTGGGGGGGACAGGACGCCACCCCTCCACTTT. Translating gives CASSGGDRTPPLHF.